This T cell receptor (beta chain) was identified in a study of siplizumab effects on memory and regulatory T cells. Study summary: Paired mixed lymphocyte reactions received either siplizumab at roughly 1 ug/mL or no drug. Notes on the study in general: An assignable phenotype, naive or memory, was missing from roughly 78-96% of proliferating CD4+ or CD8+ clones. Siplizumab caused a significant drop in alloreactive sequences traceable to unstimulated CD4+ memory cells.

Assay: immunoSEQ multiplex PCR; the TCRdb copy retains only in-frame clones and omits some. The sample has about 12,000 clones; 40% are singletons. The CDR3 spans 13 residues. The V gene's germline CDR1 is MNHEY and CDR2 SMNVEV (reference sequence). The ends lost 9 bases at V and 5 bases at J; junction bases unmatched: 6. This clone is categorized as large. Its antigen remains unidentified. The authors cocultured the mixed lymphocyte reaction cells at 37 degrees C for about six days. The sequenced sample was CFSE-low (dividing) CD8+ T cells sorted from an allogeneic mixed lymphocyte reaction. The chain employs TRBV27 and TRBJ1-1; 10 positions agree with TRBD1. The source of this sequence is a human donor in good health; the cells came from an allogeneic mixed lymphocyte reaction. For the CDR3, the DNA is TGTGCCAGTCAGGGACAGGGGAATACTGAAGCTTTCTTT. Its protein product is CASQGQGNTEAFF.